The 2 T cell receptor beta chains below all came from one sample that was sequenced in a study of shared clonotypes between healthy human individuals. Libraries were prepared by immunoSEQ multiplex PCR; TCRdb keeps only in-frame clonotypes and omits some of them. The sample lists around 1.9 million clones, approximately 94% seen once, with under 2% in the top ten. CD45RO-negative cells were positively selected for CCR7, leaving out terminally differentiated effector memory CD45RA+ cells. The sequenced material came from naive CD8+ T cells from PBMCs. The receptor set was obtained from a young man in good health. Some clones in this sample may be carry-over from other donors' samples.

The chain is built from TRBV4-2 and TRBJ2-1; D unclear. This CDR3 has 14 residues. Germline lookup yields CDR1 LGHNA and CDR2 YNFKEQ. V was clipped by 2 bases and J by 8 bases, with 13 bases between them. In nucleotides, the CDR3 is TGTGCCAGCAGCCAATCACGGCTATTCGATGAGCAGTTCTTC. Protein sequence: CASSQSRLFDEQFF.

The rearrangement joins TRBV19 to TRBJ2-3; D tentatively reads TRBD1 or TRBD2 (6 bases each). The ends were cut back, 0 bases at V and 7 bases at J, with 17 bases in the middle. This CDR3 is built from 16 residues. The germline gives CDR1 LNHDA, CDR2 SQIVND (reference sequence). CDR3 in DNA: TGTGCCAGTAGTATAGACGAGGAGGGGGTGTACAATACGCAGTATTTT. Protein: CASSIDEEGVYNTQYF.